These 21 T cell receptor beta chains were all obtained from the same sample, sequenced in a study of T cells in Graves' hyperthyroidism and ophthalmopathy. RNA transcripts served as the template for amplifying TCR beta CDR3 regions. First-round RT-PCR with HTBI primers amplified the TCR CDR3 region. TCRdb reprocessed the multiplex PCR reads with MiXCR, giving one entry per CDR3 protein. The sample carries more than 500,000 distinct CDR3 sequences, 15% to 20% recorded once. The sequenced material came from blood. The receptors were gathered from a woman in her thirties with Graves' hyperthyroidism.

This clonotype was detected ten times or more. The genes are TRBV25-1 and TRBJ2-7; maybe TRBD1 (6 bases). Trimming cost V 4 bases and J 2 bases, with 9 bases left between them. The length of the CDR3 is 13 residues. The germline CDR1 and CDR2 sequences are MGHDK and SYGVNS. In DNA form, the CDR3 reads TGTGCCAGCAGTGGGACAGTGACCTACGAGCAGTACTTC. Translating gives CASSGTVTYEQYF.

The chain combines TRBV19 with TRBJ1-5; D is ambiguous. This CDR3 is built from 13 residues. The germline gives CDR1 LNHDA, CDR2 SQIVND (reference sequence). The germline V and J ends were trimmed by 1 base and 7 bases, with 8 bases remaining between them. CDR3 coding DNA: TGTGCCAGTAGTATAGGGTTCCTCCAGCCCCAGCATTTT. This translates into CASSIGFLQPQHF. The full variable domain, rest sourced from reference TRBV19 and TRBJ1-5, is DGGITQSPKYLFRKEGQNVTLSCEQNLNHDAMYWYRQDPGQGLRLIYYSQIVNDFQKGDIAEGYSVSREKKESFPLTVTSAQKNPTAFYLCASSIGFLQPQHFGDGTRLSIL.

For the CDR3, the DNA is TGTGCCAGTACCGCCGGGACCGTGAACACTGAAGCTTTCTTT. It encodes CASTAGTVNTEAFF. The V and J genes are TRBV19 and TRBJ1-1; the D gene is possibly TRBD1 (5 bases). The CDR3 has 14 amino acids. Germline CDR1 is LNHDA and CDR2 is SQIVND (reference sequence). The ends were cut back, 7 bases at V and 0 bases at J, with 12 bases in the middle.

This clonotype was seen more than once but under ten times. V usage is TRBV6-2 or TRBV6-3 and J usage is TRBJ2-2; a weak D match, TRBD2 (5 bases). This CDR3 has 16 amino acids. CDR1 and CDR2 (germline): MNHEY, SVGEGT. V was clipped by 2 bases and J by 0 bases, with 10 bases between them. CDR3 in amino acids: CASSYGSGTNTGELFF. The CDR3 nucleotides are TGTGCCAGCAGTTACGGGAGCGGAACGAACACCGGGGAGCTGTTTTTT.

This clonotype was found a few times. The rearrangement links TRBV20-1 to TRBJ2-7, with 7 bases identical to TRBD1. CDR1 is DFQATT and CDR2 is SNEGSKA in the germline V gene (reference sequence). V dropped 7 bases and J dropped 1; count of bases not matched to a gene: 7. The CDR3 is 13 residues long. The CDR3 DNA sequence: TGCAGTGTCTGGGACAGACTTTCCTACGAGCAGTACTTC. It yields the protein CSVWDRLSYEQYF.

There are many counts of this clonotype. CDR3 DNA: TGTGCCAGCAGCCACCCGAACACTGAAGCTTTCTTT. Protein: CASSHPNTEAFF. V gene TRBV11-3 combines with J gene TRBJ1-1; D is uncertain. The CDR3 covers 12 residues. V was cut by 5 bases and J by 1 base, with 5 bases left in between. Germline lookup yields CDR1 SGHNT and CDR2 YENEEA.

The table lists this clonotype with many counts. This chain links TRBV27 with TRBJ2-1; 9 bases match TRBD2. The CDR3 contains 13 residues. Germline CDR1 is MNHEY and CDR2 is SMNVEV (reference sequence). V lost 4 bases to trimming and J lost 10 bases; unmatched junction nucleotides: 5. This CDR3 reads CASSWGAGGEQFF. CDR3 sequence (DNA): TGTGCCAGCAGTTGGGGGGCGGGAGGGGAGCAGTTCTTC.

The rearrangement links TRBV10-3 to TRBJ2-3; D is perhaps TRBD1 (5 bases). V shed 2 bases and J shed 2 bases, with 8 bases lying between them. The CDR3 contains 14 residues. CDR1 is ENHRY and CDR2 is SYGVKD in the germline V gene. The CDR3 protein is CAISEDSNTDTQYF. The CDR3, as DNA: TGTGCCATCAGTGAGGACAGCAACACAGATACGCAGTATTTT.

This clonotype showed up many times. The rearrangement links TRBV28 to TRBJ2-2, with a weak D call TRBD1 (6 bases). Germline V lookup: CDR1 MDHEN, CDR2 SYDVKM. This CDR3 contains 14 residues. V was cut by 6 bases and J by 5 bases, with 13 bases left in between. In DNA, the CDR3 is TGTGCCAGCAGACGGGACATGAGGACCGGGGAGCTGTTTTTT. Translated: CASRRDMRTGELFF.

The chain couples TRBV3-2 to TRBJ2-1; the tabulated D call, TRBD2, remains unverified against the DNA. TRBV3-2 counts as a pseudogene. This CDR3 is 17 amino acids long. Here the CDR3 DNA reads TGTGCCAGCAGCCAAGAAGGAGCGGGAAAGTCAGGCAATGAGCAGTTCTTC. Residues: CASSQEGAGKSGNEQFF.

Ten or more counts support this clonotype. This rearrangement joins TRBV5-1 to TRBJ2-1, with D perhaps matching TRBD2 (5 bases). This CDR3 has 13 residues. Germline V gives CDR1 SGHRS, CDR2 YFSETQ. The V and J ends lost 0 bases and 5 bases respectively, with 6 bases between them. The CDR3 here is CASSLDGNNEQFF. CDR3 DNA: TGCGCCAGCAGCTTGGACGGGAACAATGAGCAGTTCTTC.

This clonotype turned up a few times. The chain is built from TRBV16 and TRBJ1-1; 9 bases map to TRBD1. Germline loops: CDR1 KGHSY, CDR2 FQNENV. The CDR3 has 16 amino acids. Trimming at V came to 3 bases and at J to 10 bases, leaving 15 bases not matched to a gene. CDR3 region: CASSQLLGTGRGTAFF. The DNA of the CDR3 is TGTGCCAGCAGCCAGCTCCTCGGGACAGGGAGAGGTACAGCTTTCTTT.

V gene TRBV20-1 combines with J gene TRBJ2-3, with 7 bases identical to TRBD2. The V gene end was trimmed by 4 bases and the J gene end by 4 bases; junction bases not matched to a gene: 17. The CDR3 extends over 17 amino acids. CDR1 is DFQATT, CDR2 SNEGSKA, per germline (reference sequence). In DNA form, the CDR3 reads TGCAGTGCTATTAGCGGGTCGCCCAACCCATGGGCAGATACGCAGTATTTT. Amino acid sequence: CSAISGSPNPWADTQYF.

This clonotype was counted ten times or more. The chain uses TRBV5-1 and TRBJ2-1; D may correspond to TRBD1 or TRBD2 (5 bases each). The V end lost 3 bases, the J end lost 8 bases, and 9 bases lay between the germline ends. The CDR3 loop spans 12 amino acids. Germline V gene lookup returns CDR1 SGHRS and CDR2 YFSETQ. The CDR3 DNA sequence: TGCGCCAGCAGCTCAGTGGGGGATGAGCAGTTCTTC. Residues: CASSSVGDEQFF.

This clonotype was seen repeatedly, ten times or more. The chain has TRBV11-2 and TRBJ1-1, with a possible D match to TRBD1 (6 bases). CDR1 and CDR2 (germline): SGHAT, FQNNGV. The CDR3 length is 15 residues. V was trimmed by 5 bases and J by 5 bases, leaving 18 bases between them. CDR3 nucleotide sequence: TGTGCCAGCAGCCTAACGGGGGGCGCGGGGACTGAAGCTTTCTTT. Protein sequence: CASSLTGGAGTEAFF.

The rearrangement joins TRBV18 to TRBJ2-7; possible D gene TRBD1, 6 bases. Germline V gene lookup returns CDR1 KGHSH and CDR2 LQKENI. This CDR3 is 14 amino acids long. Trimming stripped 1 base from V and 2 bases from J, with 9 bases between. The CDR3 sequence is CASSPRTAPYEQYF. The CDR3 DNA follows: TGTGCCAGCTCACCACGGACAGCCCCCTACGAGCAGTACTTC. The full variable domain, rest sourced from reference TRBV18 and TRBJ2-7, is NAGVMQNPRHLVRRRGQEARLRCSPMKGHSHVYWYRQLPEEGLKFMVYLQKENIIDESGMPKERFSAEFPKEGPSILRIQQVVRGDSAAYFCASSPRTAPYEQYFGPGTRLTVT.

This clonotype has more than one count but fewer than ten. The V call is TRBV6-1, the J call TRBJ2-3, with D possibly being TRBD2 (6 bases). The V and J ends lost 8 bases and 1 base respectively, with 10 bases between them. This CDR3 has 13 amino acids. Germline V CDR1 and CDR2: MNHNS, SASEGT. The CDR3 protein is CASGRMGTDTQYF. CDR3 bases: TGTGCCAGCGGGAGGATGGGCACAGATACGCAGTATTTT.

This clonotype was seen repeatedly, ten times or more. V and J are TRBV19 and TRBJ1-2; 7 nucleotides match TRBD1. After removal of 4 bases from V and 2 bases from J, the junction contained 1 base not matched to a gene. The germline V gene has CDR1 LNHDA and CDR2 SQIVND (reference sequence). CDR3 length: 13 residues. The CDR3 loop reads CASSTTGNYGYTF. The CDR3 coding sequence is TGTGCCAGTAGTACGACAGGGAACTATGGCTACACCTTC.

This clonotype has only a few counts. The chain is built from TRBV9 and TRBJ2-7; the match to TRBD1 covers 8 bases. The junction had 8 bases not matched to a gene; V was cut back by 4 bases and J by 5 bases. The CDR3 length is 14 residues. CDR1 SGDLS and CDR2 YYNGEE come from the germline V gene. For the CDR3, the DNA is TGTGCCAGCAGCACCGGACAGGGAAGGAACGAGCAGTACTTC. Protein product: CASSTGQGRNEQYF.

The chain carries TRBV5-1 and TRBJ2-3; the D gene is possibly TRBD2 (5 bases). The V end was cut by 3 bases, the J end by 2 bases, with 16 bases between. The CDR3 consists of 16 residues. Germline V gene lookup returns CDR1 SGHRS and CDR2 YFSETQ. Here the CDR3 reads CASSYGGRPSTDTQYF. In DNA form, the CDR3 reads TGCGCCAGCAGCTATGGAGGCAGGCCCTCCACAGATACGCAGTATTTT.

The chain employs TRBV20-1 and TRBJ1-4, with TRBD1 matching over 9 bases. CDR3 length: 15 residues. The junction had 5 bases not matched to a gene; V was cut back by 0 bases and J by 6 bases. The germline CDR1 and CDR2 sequences are DFQATT and SNEGSKA (reference sequence). This chain's CDR3 is CSARDTGGLYEKLFF. The CDR3 nucleotides read TGCAGTGCTAGAGATACAGGGGGCTTGTATGAAAAACTGTTTTTT.